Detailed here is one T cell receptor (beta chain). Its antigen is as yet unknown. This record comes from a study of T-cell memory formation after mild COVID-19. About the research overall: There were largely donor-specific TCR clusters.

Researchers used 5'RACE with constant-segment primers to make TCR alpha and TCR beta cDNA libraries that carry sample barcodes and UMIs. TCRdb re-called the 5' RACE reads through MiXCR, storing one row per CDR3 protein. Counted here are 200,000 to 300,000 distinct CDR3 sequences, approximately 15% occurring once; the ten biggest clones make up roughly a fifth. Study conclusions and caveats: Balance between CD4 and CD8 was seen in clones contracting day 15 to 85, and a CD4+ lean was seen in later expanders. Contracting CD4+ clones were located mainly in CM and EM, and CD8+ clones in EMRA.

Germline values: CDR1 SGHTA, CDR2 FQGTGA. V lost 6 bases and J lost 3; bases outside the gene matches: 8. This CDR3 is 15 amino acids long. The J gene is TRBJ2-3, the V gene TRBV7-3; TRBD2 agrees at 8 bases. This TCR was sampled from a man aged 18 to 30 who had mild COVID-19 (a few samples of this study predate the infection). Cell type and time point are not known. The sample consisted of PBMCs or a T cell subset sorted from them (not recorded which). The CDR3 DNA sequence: TGTGCCAGCAGAGCGGCGGGGGGTGAAACAGATACGCAGTATTTT. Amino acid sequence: CASRAAGGETDTQYF. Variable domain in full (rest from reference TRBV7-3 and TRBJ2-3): GAGVSQTPSNKVTEKGKYVELRCDPISGHTALYWYRQSLGQGPEFLIYFQGTGAADDSGLPNDRFFAVRPEGSVSTLKIQRTERGDSAVYLCASRAAGGETDTQYFGPGTRLTVL.